This TCR beta chain was recovered during a study of lymphopenia after photon versus proton radiotherapy. Study-level results: Under photons, naive T cells and diversity fell while effector/memory populations rose. Only patients who died were analyzed for survival; proton advantage is unproven. Post-nadir TCR diversity decline inversely tracked overall survival among those who died.

Sequencing used immunoSEQ multiplex PCR; TCRdb keeps in-frame clones, though not all of them. The table has roughly 58,000 clones, around 90% seen once. Worth noting for this clone: What it binds is unknown.

The source material was peripheral blood, sampled from a patient treated with proton-based radiotherapy. The TCR originated in a man of 80 years or more with esophageal cancer.

CDR3 nucleotides: TGCGCCAGCAGCGGTTACTCCTATGGCTACACCTTC. It is translated as CASSGYSYGYTF. The V call is TRBV5-1, the J call TRBJ1-2; D remains ambiguous. The germline V gene encodes CDR1 SGHRS and CDR2 YFSETQ. The CDR3 covers 12 residues. The V end was cut by 4 bases, the J end by 4 bases, with 8 bases between. The full variable domain, with the rest looked up from reference TRBV5-1 and TRBJ1-2, is KAGVTQTPRYLIKTRGQQVTLSCSPISGHRSVSWYQQTPGQGLQFLFEYFSETQRNKGNFPGRFSGRQFSNSRSEMNVSTLELGDSALYLCASSGYSYGYTFGSGTRLTVV.